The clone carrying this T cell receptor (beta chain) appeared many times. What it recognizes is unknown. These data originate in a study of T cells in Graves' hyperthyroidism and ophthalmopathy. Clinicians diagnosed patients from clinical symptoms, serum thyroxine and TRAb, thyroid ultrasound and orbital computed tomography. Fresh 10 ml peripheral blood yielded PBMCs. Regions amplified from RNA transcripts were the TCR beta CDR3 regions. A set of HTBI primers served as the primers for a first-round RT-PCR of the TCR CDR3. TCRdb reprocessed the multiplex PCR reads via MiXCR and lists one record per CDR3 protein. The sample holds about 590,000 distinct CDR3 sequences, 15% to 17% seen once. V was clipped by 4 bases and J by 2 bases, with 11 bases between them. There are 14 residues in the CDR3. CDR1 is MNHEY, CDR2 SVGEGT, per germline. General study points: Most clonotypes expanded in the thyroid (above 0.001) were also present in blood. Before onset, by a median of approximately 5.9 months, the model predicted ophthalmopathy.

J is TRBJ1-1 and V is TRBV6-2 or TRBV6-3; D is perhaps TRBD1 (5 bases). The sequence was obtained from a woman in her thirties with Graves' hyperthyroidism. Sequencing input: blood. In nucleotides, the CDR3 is TGTGCCAGCAGTTTAGGGGAAAAAAACACTGAAGCTTTCTTT. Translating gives CASSLGEKNTEAFF.